Given below is one T cell receptor (beta chain) in context. The data are from a study of blood T cell repertoires in COVID-19. Study-level background: Sites in the United States, Italy and Spain provided acute and convalescent COVID-19 samples.

Per germline, CDR1 SEHNR and CDR2 FQNEAQ (reference sequence). V gave up 5 bases and J gave up 4 bases; unmatched junction bases: 7. The CDR3 runs to 14 residues. Sequencing used immunoSEQ multiplex PCR; TCRdb keeps in-frame clones, though not all of them. The sample has approximately 270,000 clones, 75% to 90% seen once. The specimen was PBMCs or T cells enriched from blood (not recorded which). The source is a woman between 25 and 40 years old with acute COVID-19. V gene TRBV7-9 combines with J gene TRBJ2-7; 8 bases agree with TRBD1. CDR3 bases: TGTGCCAGCAGCCCAAGACAGGGGAGGTACGAGCAGTACTTC. Translated: CASSPRQGRYEQYF. Combining the CDR3 with reference TRBV7-9 and TRBJ2-7 gives the whole variable domain DTGVSQNPRHKITKRGQNVTFRCDPISEHNRLYWYRQTLGQGPEFLTYFQNEAQLEKSRLLSDRFSAERPKGSFSTLEIQRTEQGDSAMYLCASSPRQGRYEQYFGPGTRLTVT.